The sequence of this T cell receptor (beta chain) was determined in a study of OX40 agonist ivuxolimab in advanced cancers. On the study more broadly: Partial responses were achieved by three patients, of whom one had hepatocellular carcinoma and two had cutaneous melanoma. Study-level points and caveats: Antigen specificity of clonally expanded peripheral T cells was not established.

This clone was recorded once. Its cognate antigen is unknown. CDR1 is SGHRS, CDR2 YFSETQ, per germline. The V and J ends lost 3 bases and 12 bases respectively, with 16 bases between them. This CDR3 has 14 residues. Data came from immunoSEQ multiplex PCR; TCRdb stores just in-frame clones and leaves some out. The sample holds 45,000 to 55,000 clones, nearly 85% seen once. People who had autoimmune disease history or systemic immunosuppression were excluded. The sample was CD4+ or CD8+ T cells sorted from blood, taken in a trial of the OX40 agonist ivuxolimab. This clonotype was obtained from an adult with an advanced solid tumor such as melanoma, head and neck, liver or kidney cancer. The rearrangement uses TRBV5-1 and TRBJ2-6; D may be TRBD1 (5 bases). CDR3 protein: CASSSTETPSVLTF. CDR3 sequence (DNA): TGCGCCAGCAGCTCGACAGAAACCCCAAGCGTCCTGACTTTC.